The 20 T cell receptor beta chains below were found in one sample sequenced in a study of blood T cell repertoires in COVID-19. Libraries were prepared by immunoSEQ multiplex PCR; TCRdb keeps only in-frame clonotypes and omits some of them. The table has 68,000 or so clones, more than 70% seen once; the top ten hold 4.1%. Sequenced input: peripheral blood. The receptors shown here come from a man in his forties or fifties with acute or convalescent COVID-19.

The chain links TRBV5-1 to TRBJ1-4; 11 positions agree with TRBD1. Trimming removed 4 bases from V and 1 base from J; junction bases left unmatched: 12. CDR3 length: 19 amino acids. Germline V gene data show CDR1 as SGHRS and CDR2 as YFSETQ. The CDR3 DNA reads TGCGCCAGCAGCGGGTCCGGGACAGGGGGTGTCAGAACTAATGAAAAACTGTTTTTT. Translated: CASSGSGTGGVRTNEKLFF.

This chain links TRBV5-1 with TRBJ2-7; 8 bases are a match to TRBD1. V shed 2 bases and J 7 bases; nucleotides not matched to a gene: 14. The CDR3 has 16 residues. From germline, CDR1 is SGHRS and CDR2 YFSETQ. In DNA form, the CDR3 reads TGCGCCAGCAGCTTCGGTGTCAGGGGGCTGTCAGGTGAGCAGTACTTC. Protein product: CASSFGVRGLSGEQYF.

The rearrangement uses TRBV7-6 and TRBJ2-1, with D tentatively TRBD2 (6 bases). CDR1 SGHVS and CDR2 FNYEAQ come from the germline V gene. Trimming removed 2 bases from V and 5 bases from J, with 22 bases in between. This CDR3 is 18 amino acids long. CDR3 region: CASSLTPTGGAADNEQFF. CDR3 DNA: TGTGCCAGCAGCTTAACGCCGACTGGCGGGGCTGCCGACAATGAGCAGTTCTTC.

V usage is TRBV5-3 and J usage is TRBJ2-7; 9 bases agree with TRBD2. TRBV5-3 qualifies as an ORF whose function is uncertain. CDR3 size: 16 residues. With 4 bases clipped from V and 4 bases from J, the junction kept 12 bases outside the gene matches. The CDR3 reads CARSPGISGSAYEQYF. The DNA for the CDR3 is TGTGCCAGAAGCCCAGGAATTAGCGGGAGTGCATACGAGCAGTACTTC.

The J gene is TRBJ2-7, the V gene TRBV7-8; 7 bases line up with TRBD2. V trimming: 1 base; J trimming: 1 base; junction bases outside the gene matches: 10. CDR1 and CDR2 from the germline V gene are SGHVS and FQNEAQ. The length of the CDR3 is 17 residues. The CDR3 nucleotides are TGTGCCAGCAGCTTAGGTTTGGGGGAGGGCAGGTCCTACGAGCAGTACTTC. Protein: CASSLGLGEGRSYEQYF.

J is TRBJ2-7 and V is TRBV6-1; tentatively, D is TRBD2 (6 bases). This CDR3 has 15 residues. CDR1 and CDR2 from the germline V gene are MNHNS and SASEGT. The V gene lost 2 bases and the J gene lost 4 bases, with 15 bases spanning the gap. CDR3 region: CASSEWIGSSYEQYF. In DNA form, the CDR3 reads TGTGCCAGCAGTGAATGGATCGGGAGTAGTTACGAGCAGTACTTC.

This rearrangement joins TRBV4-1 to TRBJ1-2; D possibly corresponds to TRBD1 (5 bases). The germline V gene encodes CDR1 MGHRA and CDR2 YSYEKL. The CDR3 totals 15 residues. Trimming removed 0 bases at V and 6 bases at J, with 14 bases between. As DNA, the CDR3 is TGCGCCAGCAGCCAAGAGGGATCTTGGGGCAATGGCTACACCTTC. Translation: CASSQEGSWGNGYTF.

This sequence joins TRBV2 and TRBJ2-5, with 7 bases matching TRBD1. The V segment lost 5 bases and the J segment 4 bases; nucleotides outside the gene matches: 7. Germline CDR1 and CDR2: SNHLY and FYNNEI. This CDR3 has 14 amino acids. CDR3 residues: CASSPGQNRETQYF. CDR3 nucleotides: TGTGCCAGCAGTCCGGGACAGAATCGAGAGACCCAGTACTTC.

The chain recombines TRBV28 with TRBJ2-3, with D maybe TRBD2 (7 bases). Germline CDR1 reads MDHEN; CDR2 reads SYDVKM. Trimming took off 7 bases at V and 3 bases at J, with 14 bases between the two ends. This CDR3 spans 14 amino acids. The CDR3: CASTGGFETDTQYF. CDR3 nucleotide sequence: TGTGCCAGCACGGGGGGCTTCGAGACAGATACGCAGTATTTT.

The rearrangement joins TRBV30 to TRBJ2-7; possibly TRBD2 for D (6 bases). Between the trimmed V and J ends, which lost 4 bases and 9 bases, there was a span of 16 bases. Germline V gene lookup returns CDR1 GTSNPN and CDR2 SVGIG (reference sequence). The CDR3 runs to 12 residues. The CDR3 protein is CAWNRGRRGQYF. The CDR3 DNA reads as TGTGCCTGGAATCGGGGACGGAGGGGGCAGTACTTC.

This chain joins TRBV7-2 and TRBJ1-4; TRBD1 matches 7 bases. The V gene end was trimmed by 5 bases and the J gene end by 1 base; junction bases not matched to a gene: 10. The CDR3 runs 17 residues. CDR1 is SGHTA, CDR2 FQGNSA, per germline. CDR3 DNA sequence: TGTGCCAGCAGCAAACAGGGGAGAGAGCGAACTAATGAAAAACTGTTTTTT. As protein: CASSKQGRERTNEKLFF. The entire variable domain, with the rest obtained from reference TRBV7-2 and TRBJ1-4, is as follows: GAGVSQSPSNKVTEKGKDVELRCDPISGHTALYWYRQSLGQGLEFLIYFQGNSAPDKSGLPSDRFSAERTGGSVSTLTIQRTQQEDSAVYLCASSKQGRERTNEKLFFGSGTQLSVL.

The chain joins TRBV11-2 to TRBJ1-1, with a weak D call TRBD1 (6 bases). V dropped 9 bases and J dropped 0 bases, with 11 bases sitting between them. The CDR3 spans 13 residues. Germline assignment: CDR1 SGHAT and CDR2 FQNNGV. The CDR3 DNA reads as TGTGCCAGACGGACAGACATGAACACTGAAGCTTTCTTT. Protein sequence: CARRTDMNTEAFF.

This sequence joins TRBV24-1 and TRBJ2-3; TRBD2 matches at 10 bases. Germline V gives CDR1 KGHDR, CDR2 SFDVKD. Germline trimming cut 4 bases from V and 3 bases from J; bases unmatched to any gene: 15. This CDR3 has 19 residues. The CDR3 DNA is TGTGCCACCAGTGACCCCGGGTGGCTAGCGGGAGAAAGTACAGATACGCAGTATTTT. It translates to CATSDPGWLAGESTDTQYF.

CDR3 coding DNA: TGTGCCAGCAGCTTAGACGCCCTAGCGGCCACGGCCCCCTACAATGAGCAGTTCTTC. Encoded protein: CASSLDALAATAPYNEQFF. The chain recombines TRBV11-3 with TRBJ2-1, with 7 bases lining up with TRBD2. V gave up 0 bases and J gave up 2 bases; unmatched junction bases: 13. Per germline, CDR1 SGHNT and CDR2 YENEEA. This CDR3 has 19 amino acids.

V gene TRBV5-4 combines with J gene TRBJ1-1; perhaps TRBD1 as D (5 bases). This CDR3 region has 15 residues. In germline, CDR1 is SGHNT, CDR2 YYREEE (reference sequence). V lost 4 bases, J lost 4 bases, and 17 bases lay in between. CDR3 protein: CASSNPKGRGTEAFF. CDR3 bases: TGTGCCAGCAGCAATCCGAAGGGGCGCGGCACTGAAGCTTTCTTT.

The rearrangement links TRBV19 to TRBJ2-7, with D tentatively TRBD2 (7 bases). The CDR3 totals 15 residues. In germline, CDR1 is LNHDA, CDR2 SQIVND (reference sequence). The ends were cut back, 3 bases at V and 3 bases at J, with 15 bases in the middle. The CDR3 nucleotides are TGTGCCAGTAGTATCACCGGGGGGCGATTCTACGAGCAGTACTTC. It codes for CASSITGGRFYEQYF.

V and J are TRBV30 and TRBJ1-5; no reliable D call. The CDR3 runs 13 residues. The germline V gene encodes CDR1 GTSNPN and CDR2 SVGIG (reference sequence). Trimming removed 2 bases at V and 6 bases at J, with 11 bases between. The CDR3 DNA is TGTGCCTGGAGTTTCTCCGGGGTTCAGCCCCAGCATTTT. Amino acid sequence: CAWSFSGVQPQHF.

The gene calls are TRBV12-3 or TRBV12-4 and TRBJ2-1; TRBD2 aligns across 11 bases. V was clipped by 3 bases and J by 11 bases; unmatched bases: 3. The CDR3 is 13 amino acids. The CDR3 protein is CASSFGTSGQQFF. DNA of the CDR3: TGTGCCAGCAGTTTTGGGACTAGCGGACAGCAGTTCTTC.

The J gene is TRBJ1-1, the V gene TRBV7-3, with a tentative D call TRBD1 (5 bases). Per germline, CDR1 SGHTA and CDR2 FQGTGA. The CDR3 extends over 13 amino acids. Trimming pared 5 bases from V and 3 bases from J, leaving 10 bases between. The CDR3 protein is CASSPQGDTEAFF. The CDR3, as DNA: TGTGCCAGCAGCCCCCAGGGCGACACTGAAGCTTTCTTT.

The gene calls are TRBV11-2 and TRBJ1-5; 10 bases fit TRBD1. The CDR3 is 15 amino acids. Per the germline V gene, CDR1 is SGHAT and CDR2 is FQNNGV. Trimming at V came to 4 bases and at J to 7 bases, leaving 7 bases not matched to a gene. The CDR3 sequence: CASSSNRDRGQPQHF. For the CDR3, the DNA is TGTGCCAGCAGCTCAAACCGGGACAGGGGACAGCCCCAGCATTTT.